This TCR beta chain was retrieved from a study of long-term antiretroviral therapy in people with HIV. Study-wide background: The earliest specimens came about a decade ahead of the 2015 immediate-ART recommendation. Study outcomes and limitations: Even long-term ART left TRB diversity below transplant donor controls, despite gains.

This CDR3 has 15 residues. V was clipped by 5 bases and J by 1 base; unmatched bases: 6. The germline V gene has CDR1 SSHAT and CDR2 FNYEAQ (reference sequence). For this clone: The antigen remains undetermined.

An immunoSEQ assay, version v3.0, was performed at survey level. Sequencing was designed to cover roughly 35,000-50,000 T-cell genomes in each sample. The assay was immunoSEQ multiplex PCR, and TCRdb's table has in-frame clones only and misses some. The sample has approximately 27,000 clones, approximately 92% seen once. Each sample contained about 0.95-11 million cryopreserved PBMC, thawed before DNA extraction. The sequencing used unsorted PBMCs, collected 5.2 years after starting antiretroviral therapy. The chain carries TRBV7-7 and TRBJ2-3; 7 bases align to TRBD1. This TCR came from a woman aged 40 to 50 with HIV. The CDR3 nucleotides are TGTGCCAGCAGCCTGACAGGGATGGGCACAGATACGCAGTATTTT. Its translation: CASSLTGMGTDTQYF.